This T cell receptor beta chain was identified in a study of cytomegalovirus exposure and HLA in healthy donors. This CDR3 spans 16 amino acids. The V end lost 4 bases, the J end lost 5 bases, and 19 bases lay between the germline ends. The germline gives CDR1 SGHAT, CDR2 FQNNGV. Amplification used 60 Vbeta primers and 13 Jbeta primers. The method was immunoSEQ multiplex PCR; TCRdb's version includes in-frame clones alone and lacks a portion of them. The sample has about 190,000 clones, around three quarters seen once. Sequenced material: PBMCs. The source is a woman between 18 and 30 years old in good health and CMV-seronegative. V is TRBV11-2 and J is TRBJ2-3; TRBD2 might be the D (7 bases). The CDR3 coding sequence is TGTGCCAGCAGCTCACTTCCTGGCGGGGGCGGAGATACGCAGTATTTT. As protein: CASSSLPGGGGDTQYF.